This T cell receptor beta chain was sequenced during a study of OX40 agonist ivuxolimab in advanced cancers. Clones were read by immunoSEQ multiplex PCR, and TCRdb kept only the in-frame ones, dropping some. The table has fewer than 100,000 clones, 70% to 85% seen once. This clone was observed a handful of times. The CDR3 totals 14 residues. CDR1 MNHEY and CDR2 SMNVEV come from the germline V gene (reference sequence). V gave up 3 bases and J gave up 1 base, with 9 bases separating them. This receptor was obtained from an adult with an advanced solid tumor such as melanoma, head and neck, liver or kidney cancer. Sample: CD4+ or CD8+ T cells sorted from blood, taken in a trial of the OX40 agonist ivuxolimab. The V call is TRBV27, the J call TRBJ1-1; D unclear. The CDR3 bases are TGTGCCAGCAGTTTGGTCCAGAGGAACACTGAAGCTTTCTTT. This sequence encodes CASSLVQRNTEAFF.